This T cell receptor (beta chain) was captured in a study of cytomegalovirus exposure and HLA in healthy donors. Study-level points and caveats: A link between a missense DCLRE1C variant and TCR beta V- and J-gene trimming emerged from a later analysis. The study assumed roughly uniform donor sequencing depth for presence/absence analyses.

Use of 60 Vbeta and 13 Jbeta primers characterized the PCR. Using immunoSEQ multiplex PCR, the repertoire was profiled, and TCRdb retains in-frame clones only, with some absent. The sample yields approximately 150,000 clones, over 60% seen once. The CDR3 runs 15 residues. The V gene's germline CDR1 is ENHRY and CDR2 SYGVKD. V lost 4 bases, J lost 7 bases, and 16 bases lay in between. This clone is a singleton in its sample. Its target is unknown. The specimen sequenced was PBMCs. The receptor's source is a woman aged 25 to 39 in good health and CMV-seronegative. V gene TRBV10-3 combines with J gene TRBJ2-2; D perhaps matches TRBD2 (6 bases). CDR3 region: CAISVGGPPNGELFF. The CDR3 coding sequence is TGTGCCATCAGTGTCGGAGGGCCTCCTAACGGGGAGCTGTTTTTT.